The present T cell receptor (beta chain) was sequenced within a study of blood T cell repertoires in COVID-19. Study in general: Both acute and convalescent COVID-19 samples were obtained from the United States, Italy and Spain. T cells, B-cell-depleted T cells, or PBMCs supplied cDNA or gDNA.

As processed by the authors: Amplification from reference gene primers served as the basis for estimated nucleated cell counts. Profiling relied on immunoSEQ multiplex PCR, and the TCRdb table lists in-frame clones only, not all of them. From that table come the V and J calls and clone size; the DNA was used to work out D and trimming. The repertoire has 95,000 to 120,000 clones, approximately 84% of them found once; the top ten carry approximately 8.1%. The germline V and J ends were trimmed by 2 bases and 0 bases, with 9 bases remaining between them. The germline V gene has CDR1 SGHKS and CDR2 YYEKEE (reference sequence). The CDR3 loop spans 14 amino acids.

The material sequenced was peripheral blood. This clonotype originated in a woman aged 40-49 years with acute or convalescent COVID-19. This sequence joins TRBV5-5 and TRBJ2-7; no clear D gene. The chain's CDR3 is CASSFLLGSYEQYF. The CDR3 DNA reads as TGTGCCAGCAGCTTCCTCCTCGGCTCCTACGAGCAGTACTTC.